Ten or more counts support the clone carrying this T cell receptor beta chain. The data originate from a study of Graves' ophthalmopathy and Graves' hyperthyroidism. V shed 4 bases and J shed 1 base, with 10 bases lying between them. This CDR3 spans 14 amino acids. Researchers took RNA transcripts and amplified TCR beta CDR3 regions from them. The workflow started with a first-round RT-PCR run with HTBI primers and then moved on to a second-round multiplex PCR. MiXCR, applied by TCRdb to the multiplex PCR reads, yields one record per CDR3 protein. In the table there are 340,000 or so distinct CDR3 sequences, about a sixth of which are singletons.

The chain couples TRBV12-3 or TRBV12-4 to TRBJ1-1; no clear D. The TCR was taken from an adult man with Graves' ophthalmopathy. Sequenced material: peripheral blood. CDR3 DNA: TGTGCCAGCAGTTCCAGGTCGAGGAACACTGAAGCTTTCTTT. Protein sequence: CASSSRSRNTEAFF.